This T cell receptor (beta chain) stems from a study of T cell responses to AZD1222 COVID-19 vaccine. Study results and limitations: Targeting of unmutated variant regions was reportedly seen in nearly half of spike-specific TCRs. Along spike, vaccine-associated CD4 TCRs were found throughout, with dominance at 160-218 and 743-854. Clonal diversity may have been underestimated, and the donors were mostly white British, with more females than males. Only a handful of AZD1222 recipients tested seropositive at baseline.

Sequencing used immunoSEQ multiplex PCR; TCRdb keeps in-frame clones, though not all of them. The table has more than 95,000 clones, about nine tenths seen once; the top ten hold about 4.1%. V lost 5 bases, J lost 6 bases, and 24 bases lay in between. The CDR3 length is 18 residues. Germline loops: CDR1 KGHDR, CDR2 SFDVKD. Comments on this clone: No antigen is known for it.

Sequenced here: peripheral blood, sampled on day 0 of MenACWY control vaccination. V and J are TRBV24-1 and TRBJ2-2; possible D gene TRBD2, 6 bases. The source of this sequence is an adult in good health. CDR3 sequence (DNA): TGTGCCACCAGTGCCCTTGGCCGCGGGGACCCTAACGCCGGGGAGCTGTTTTTT. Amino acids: CATSALGRGDPNAGELFF.